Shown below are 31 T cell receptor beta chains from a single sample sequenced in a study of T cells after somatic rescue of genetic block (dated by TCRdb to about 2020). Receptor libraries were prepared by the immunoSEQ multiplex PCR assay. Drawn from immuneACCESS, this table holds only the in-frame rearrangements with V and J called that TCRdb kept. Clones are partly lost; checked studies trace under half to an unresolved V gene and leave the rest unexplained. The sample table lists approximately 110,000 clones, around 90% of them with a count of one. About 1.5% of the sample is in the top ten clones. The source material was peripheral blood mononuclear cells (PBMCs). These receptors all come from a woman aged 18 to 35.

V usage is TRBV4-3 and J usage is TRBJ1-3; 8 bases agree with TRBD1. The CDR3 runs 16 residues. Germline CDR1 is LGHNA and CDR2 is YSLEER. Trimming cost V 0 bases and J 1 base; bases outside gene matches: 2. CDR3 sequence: CASSQDDRGSGNTIYF. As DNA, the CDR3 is TGCGCCAGCAGCCAAGATGACAGGGGTTCTGGAAACACCATATATTTT.

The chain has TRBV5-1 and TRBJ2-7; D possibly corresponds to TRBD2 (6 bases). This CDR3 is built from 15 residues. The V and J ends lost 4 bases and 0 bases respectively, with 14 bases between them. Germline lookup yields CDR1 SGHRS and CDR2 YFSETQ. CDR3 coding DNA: TGCGCCAGCAGCCAGGGACTCGGAGGCTCCTACGAGCAGTACTTC. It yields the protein CASSQGLGGSYEQYF. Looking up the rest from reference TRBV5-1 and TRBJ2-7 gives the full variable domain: KAGVTQTPRYLIKTRGQQVTLSCSPISGHRSVSWYQQTPGQGLQFLFEYFSETQRNKGNFPGRFSGRQFSNSRSEMNVSTLELGDSALYLCASSQGLGGSYEQYFGPGTRLTVT.

DNA of the CDR3: TGTGCCAGCTCACCACAGGGACTGCAGGATGGCTACACCTTC. Its protein is CASSPQGLQDGYTF. The rearrangement uses TRBV18 and TRBJ1-2, with TRBD1 as a possible D gene (5 bases). Deletions cut 1 base from V and 6 bases from J, with 12 bases between. This CDR3 is built from 14 residues. Germline assignment: CDR1 KGHSH and CDR2 LQKENI.

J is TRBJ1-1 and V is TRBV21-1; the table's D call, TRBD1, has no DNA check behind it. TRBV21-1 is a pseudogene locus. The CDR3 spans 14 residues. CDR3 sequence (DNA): TGTGCCAGCAGGGACAGGGGGCAAGGCACTGAAGCTTTCTTT. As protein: CASRDRGQGTEAFF.

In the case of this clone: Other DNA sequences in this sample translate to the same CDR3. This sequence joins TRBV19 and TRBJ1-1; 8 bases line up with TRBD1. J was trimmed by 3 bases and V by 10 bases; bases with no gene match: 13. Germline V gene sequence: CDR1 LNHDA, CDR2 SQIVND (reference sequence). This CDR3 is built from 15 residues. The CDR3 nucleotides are TGTGCCACCAACCACCGGGACAGGATAGACACTGAAGCTTTCTTT. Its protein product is CATNHRDRIDTEAFF.

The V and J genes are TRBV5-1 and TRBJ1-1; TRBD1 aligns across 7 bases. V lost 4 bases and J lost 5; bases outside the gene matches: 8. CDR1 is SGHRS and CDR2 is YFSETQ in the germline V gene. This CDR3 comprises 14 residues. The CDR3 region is CASSTGDSGTEAFF. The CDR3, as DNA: TGCGCCAGCAGCACCGGGGACAGTGGGACTGAAGCTTTCTTT.

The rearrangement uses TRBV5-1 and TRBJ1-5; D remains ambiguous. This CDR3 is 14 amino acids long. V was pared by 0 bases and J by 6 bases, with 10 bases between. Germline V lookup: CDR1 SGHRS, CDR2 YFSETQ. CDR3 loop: CASSLEAGIQPQHF. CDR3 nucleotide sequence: TGCGCCAGCAGCTTGGAGGCGGGAATTCAGCCCCAGCATTTT.

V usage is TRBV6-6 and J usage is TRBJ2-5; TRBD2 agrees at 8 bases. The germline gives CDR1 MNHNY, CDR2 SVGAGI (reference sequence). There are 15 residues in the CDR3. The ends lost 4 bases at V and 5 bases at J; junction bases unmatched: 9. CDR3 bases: TGTGCCAGCAGTTCCTCGCGGGGGGCAGGGGAGACCCAGTACTTC. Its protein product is CASSSSRGAGETQYF.

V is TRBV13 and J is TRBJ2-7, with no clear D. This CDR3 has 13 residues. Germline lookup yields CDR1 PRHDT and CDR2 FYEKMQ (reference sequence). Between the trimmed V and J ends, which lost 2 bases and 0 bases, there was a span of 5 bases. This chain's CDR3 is CASSLSPSYEQYF. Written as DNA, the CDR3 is TGTGCCAGCAGCTTATCCCCCTCCTACGAGCAGTACTTC.

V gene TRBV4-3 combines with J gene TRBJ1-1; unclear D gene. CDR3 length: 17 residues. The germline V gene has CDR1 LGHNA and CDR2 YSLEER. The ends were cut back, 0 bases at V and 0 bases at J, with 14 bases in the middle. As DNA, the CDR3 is TGCGCCAGCAGCCAAGATCTAATTCAAGTCATGAACACTGAAGCTTTCTTT. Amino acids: CASSQDLIQVMNTEAFF.

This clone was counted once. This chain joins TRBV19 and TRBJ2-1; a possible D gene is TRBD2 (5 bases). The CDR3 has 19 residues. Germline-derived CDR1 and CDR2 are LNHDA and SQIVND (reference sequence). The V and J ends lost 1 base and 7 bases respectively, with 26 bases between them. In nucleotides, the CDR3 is TGTGCCAGTAGTATAGCTCCGTGGGAGCGGAAGGCTGTTGGGAATGAGCAGTTCTTC. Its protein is CASSIAPWERKAVGNEQFF. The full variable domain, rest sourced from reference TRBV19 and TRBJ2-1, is DGGITQSPKYLFRKEGQNVTLSCEQNLNHDAMYWYRQDPGQGLRLIYYSQIVNDFQKGDIAEGYSVSREKKESFPLTVTSAQKNPTAFYLCASSIAPWERKAVGNEQFFGPGTRLTVL.

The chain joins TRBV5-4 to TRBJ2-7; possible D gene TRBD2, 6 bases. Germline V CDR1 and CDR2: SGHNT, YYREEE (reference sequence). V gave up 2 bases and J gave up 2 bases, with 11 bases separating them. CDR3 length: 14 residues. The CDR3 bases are TGTGCCAGCAGCTTAGTTGGAGGGACCTACGAGCAGTACTTC. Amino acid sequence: CASSLVGGTYEQYF.

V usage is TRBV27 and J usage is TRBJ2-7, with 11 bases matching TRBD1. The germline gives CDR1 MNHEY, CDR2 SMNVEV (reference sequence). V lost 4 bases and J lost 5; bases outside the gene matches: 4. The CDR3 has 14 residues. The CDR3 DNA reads TGTGCCAGCAGTTGGACAGGGGGCGATCACGAGCAGTACTTC. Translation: CASSWTGGDHEQYF.

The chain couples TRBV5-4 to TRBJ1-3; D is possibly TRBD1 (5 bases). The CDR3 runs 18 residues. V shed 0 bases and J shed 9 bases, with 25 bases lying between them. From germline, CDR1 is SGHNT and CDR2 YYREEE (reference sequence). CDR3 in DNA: TGTGCCAGCAGCTTGGCCGGGGCAGGCCGGTCGAGCGCAGGCACCATATATTTT. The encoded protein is CASSLAGAGRSSAGTIYF.

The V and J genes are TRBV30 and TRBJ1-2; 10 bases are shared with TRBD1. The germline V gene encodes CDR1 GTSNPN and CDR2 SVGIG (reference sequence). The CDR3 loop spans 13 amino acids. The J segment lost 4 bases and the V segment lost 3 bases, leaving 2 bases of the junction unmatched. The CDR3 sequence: CAWRDRGVYGYTF. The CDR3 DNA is TGTGCCTGGAGGGACAGGGGGGTCTATGGCTACACCTTC.

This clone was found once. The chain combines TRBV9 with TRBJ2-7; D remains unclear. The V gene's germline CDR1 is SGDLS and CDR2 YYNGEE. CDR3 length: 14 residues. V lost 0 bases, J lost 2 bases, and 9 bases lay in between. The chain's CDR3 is CASSVDGSTYEQYF. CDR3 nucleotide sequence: TGTGCCAGCAGCGTAGACGGTTCAACCTACGAGCAGTACTTC.

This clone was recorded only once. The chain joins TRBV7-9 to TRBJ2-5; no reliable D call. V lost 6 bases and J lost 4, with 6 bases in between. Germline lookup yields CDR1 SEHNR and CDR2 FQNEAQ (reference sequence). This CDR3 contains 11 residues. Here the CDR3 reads CASSSLETQYF. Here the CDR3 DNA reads TGTGCCAGCAGTTCCTTAGAGACCCAGTACTTC.

This CDR3 is CASSLDTDTQYF. The CDR3 DNA follows: TGTGCCAGCAGCTTGGACACAGATACGCAGTATTTT. The chain employs TRBV5-4 and TRBJ2-3; no firm D call. V dropped 0 bases and J dropped 2 bases, with 1 base sitting between them. This CDR3 is 12 amino acids long. Germline V gene lookup returns CDR1 SGHNT and CDR2 YYREEE (reference sequence).

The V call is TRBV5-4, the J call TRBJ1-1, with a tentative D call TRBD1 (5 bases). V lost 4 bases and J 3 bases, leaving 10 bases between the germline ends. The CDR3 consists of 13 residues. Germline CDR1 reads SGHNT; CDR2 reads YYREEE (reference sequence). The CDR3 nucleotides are TGTGCCAGCAGCACCGACAGTTACACTGAAGCTTTCTTT. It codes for CASSTDSYTEAFF. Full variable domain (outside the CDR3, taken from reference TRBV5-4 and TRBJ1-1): ETGVTQSPTHLIKTRGQQVTLRCSSQSGHNTVSWYQQALGQGPQFIFQYYREEENGRGNFPPRFSGLQFPNYSSELNVNALELDDSALYLCASSTDSYTEAFFGQGTRLTVV.

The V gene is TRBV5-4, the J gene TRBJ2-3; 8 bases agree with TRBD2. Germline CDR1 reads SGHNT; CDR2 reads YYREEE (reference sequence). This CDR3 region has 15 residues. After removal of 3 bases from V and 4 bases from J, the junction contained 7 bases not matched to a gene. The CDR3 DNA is TGTGCCAGCAGCTCTCCGGCGGGGGGCCCAGATACGCAGTATTTT. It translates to CASSSPAGGPDTQYF.

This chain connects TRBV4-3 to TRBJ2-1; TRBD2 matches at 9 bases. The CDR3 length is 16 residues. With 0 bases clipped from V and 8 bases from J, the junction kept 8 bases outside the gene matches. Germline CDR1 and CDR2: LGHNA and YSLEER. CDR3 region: CASSQEWAGGFDEQFF. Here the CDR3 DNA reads TGCGCCAGCAGCCAAGAGTGGGCGGGGGGGTTCGATGAGCAGTTCTTC.

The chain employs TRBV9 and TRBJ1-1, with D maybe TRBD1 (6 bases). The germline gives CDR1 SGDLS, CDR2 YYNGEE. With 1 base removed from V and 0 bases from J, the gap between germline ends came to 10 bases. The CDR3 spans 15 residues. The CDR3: CASSVTGNMNTEAFF. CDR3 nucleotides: TGTGCCAGCAGCGTAACAGGGAATATGAACACTGAAGCTTTCTTT.

In DNA form, the CDR3 reads TGTGCCATCAGACGCGCGAACACTGAAGCTTTCTTT. Translation: CAIRRANTEAFF. The rearrangement uses TRBV10-3 and TRBJ1-1, with D hard to call. Looked up from germline, CDR1 is ENHRY and CDR2 is SYGVKD. The CDR3 is 12 amino acids. Trimming took off 6 bases at V and 1 base at J, with 6 bases between the two ends.

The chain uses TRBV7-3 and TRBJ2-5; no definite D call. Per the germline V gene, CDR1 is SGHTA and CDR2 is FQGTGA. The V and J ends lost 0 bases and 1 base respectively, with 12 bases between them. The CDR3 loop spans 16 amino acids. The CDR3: CASSLTPPDGQETQYF. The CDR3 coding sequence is TGTGCCAGCAGCTTAACCCCACCGGACGGCCAAGAGACCCAGTACTTC.

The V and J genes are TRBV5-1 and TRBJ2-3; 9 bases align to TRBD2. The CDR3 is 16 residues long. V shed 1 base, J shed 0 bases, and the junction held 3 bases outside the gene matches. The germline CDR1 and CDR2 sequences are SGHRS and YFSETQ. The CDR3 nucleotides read TGCGCCAGCAGCTTGCTTAGCGGGGGAAGCACAGATACGCAGTATTTT. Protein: CASSLLSGGSTDTQYF.

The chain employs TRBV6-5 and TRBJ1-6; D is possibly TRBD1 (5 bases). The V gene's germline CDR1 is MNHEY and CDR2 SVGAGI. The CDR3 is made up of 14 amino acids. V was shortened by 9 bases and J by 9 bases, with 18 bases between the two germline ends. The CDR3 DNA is TGTGCCAGTCGTAACCCCGCCGGGGGTTCACCCCTCCACTTT. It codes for CASRNPAGGSPLHF.

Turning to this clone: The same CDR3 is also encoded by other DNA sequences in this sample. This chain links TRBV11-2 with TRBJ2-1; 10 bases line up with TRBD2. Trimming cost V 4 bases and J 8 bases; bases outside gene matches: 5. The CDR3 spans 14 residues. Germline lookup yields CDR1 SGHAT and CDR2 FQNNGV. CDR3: CASSSRTSGDEQFF. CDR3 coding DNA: TGTGCCAGCAGCTCCCGGACTAGCGGCGATGAGCAGTTCTTC.

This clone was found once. The CDR3 protein is CATSPRGSQPQHF. The CDR3 nucleotides read TGTGCCACCAGTCCCCGGGGAAGTCAGCCCCAGCATTTT. This chain uses TRBV15 with TRBJ1-5; D is unclear. The V gene lost 6 bases and the J gene lost 6 bases, with 12 bases spanning the gap. The CDR3 spans 13 residues. The V gene's germline CDR1 is LNHNV and CDR2 YYDKDF (reference sequence).

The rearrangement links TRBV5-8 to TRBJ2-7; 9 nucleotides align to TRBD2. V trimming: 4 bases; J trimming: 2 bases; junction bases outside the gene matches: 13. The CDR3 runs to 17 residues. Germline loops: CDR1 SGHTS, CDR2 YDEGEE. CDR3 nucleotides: TGTGCCAGCAGCCGCCCTCTAAGCGGGGGGTCTGCCTACGAGCAGTACTTC. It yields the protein CASSRPLSGGSAYEQYF.

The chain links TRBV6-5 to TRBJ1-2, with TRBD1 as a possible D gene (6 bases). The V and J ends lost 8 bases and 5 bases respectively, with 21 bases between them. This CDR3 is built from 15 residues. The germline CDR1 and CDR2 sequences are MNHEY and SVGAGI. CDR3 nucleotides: TGTGCCAGCCGCCTCTCGGGAGGGGGTAGGTATGGCTACACCTTC. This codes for CASRLSGGGRYGYTF.

DNA for the CDR3: TGTGCCAGCAGTACTACAGGGTCAGGACTAGTGCGGGGGGCCGTTGACGCAGATACGCAGTATTTT. Its protein is CASSTTGSGLVRGAVDADTQYF. The gene calls are TRBV27 and TRBJ2-3, with TRBD2 matching over 8 bases. The germline gives CDR1 MNHEY, CDR2 SMNVEV (reference sequence). There are 22 residues in the CDR3. J was trimmed by 4 bases and V by 5 bases; bases with no gene match: 29.